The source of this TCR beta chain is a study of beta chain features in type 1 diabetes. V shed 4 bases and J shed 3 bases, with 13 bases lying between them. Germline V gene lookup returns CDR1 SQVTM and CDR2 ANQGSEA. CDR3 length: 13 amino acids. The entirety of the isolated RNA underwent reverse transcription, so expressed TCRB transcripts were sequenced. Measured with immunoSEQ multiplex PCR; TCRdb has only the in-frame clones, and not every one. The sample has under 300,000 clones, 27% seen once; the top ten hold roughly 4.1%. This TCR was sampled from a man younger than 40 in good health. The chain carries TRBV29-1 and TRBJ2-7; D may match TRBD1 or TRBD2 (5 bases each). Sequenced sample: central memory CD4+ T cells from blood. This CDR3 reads CSVAGRMNYEQYF. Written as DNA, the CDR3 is TGCAGCGTTGCGGGACGGATGAACTACGAGCAGTACTTC.